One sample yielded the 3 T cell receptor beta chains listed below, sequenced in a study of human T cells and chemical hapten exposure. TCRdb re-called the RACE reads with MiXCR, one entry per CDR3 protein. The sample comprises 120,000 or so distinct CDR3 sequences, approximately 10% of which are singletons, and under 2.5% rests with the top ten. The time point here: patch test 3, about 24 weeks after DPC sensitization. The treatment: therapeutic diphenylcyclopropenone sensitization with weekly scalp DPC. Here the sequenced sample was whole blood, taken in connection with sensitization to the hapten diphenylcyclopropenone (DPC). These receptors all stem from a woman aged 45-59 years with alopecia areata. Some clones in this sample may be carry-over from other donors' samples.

CDR3 nucleotide sequence: TGTGCCAGCAGACCGACGAGGGCCGTCGAAGACTCTGGAAACACCATATATTTT. Amino acids: CASRPTRAVEDSGNTIYF. V gene TRBV6-2 or TRBV6-3 combines with J gene TRBJ1-3, with D hard to call. Germline assignment: CDR1 MNHEY and CDR2 SVGEGT. V was pared by 6 bases and J by 0 bases, with 21 bases between. This CDR3 contains 18 residues.

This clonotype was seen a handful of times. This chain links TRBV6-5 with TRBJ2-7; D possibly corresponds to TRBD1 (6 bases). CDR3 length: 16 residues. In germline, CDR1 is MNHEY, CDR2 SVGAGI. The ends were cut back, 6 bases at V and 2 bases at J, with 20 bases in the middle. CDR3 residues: CASSPVLTGPTYEQYF. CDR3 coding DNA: TGTGCCAGCAGCCCCGTATTGACAGGACCAACCTACGAGCAGTACTTC.

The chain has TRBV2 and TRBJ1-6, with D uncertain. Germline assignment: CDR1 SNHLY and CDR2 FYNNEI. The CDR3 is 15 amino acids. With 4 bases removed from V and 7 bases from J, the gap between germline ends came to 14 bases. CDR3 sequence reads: CASSGSPANNSPLHF. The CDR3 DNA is TGTGCCAGCAGTGGTAGTCCAGCAAACAATTCACCCCTCCACTTT.